This T cell receptor (beta chain) came from a study of T-cell reconstitution after alpha-beta-depleted transplantation in children. About this clonotype: The antigen is undetermined.

Germline loops: CDR1 MGHRA, CDR2 YSYEKL. Trimming pared 5 bases from V and 0 bases from J, leaving 14 bases between. CDR3 length: 16 amino acids. Overall study results and limits: For some patients, TCRbeta diversity was high at day 60 because of recipient T cells and thymic progenitors that survived. Alpha-beta T cells about two months after transplant reportedly derived from several hundred expanded graft clones. T-cell numbers and diversity, one year after transplant, stemmed largely from T cells that were newly produced.

A TCRbeta library incorporating unique molecular identifiers was prepared. TCRdb ran MiXCR on the PCR reads and lists one entry per CDR3 protein. The repertoire holds approximately 1,000,000 distinct CDR3 sequences, with 25% to 30% as singletons. The chain carries TRBV4-1 and TRBJ2-1; D is perhaps TRBD1 (5 bases). The receptor's source is a boy under three years old who had a stem cell transplant for SCID, so the T cells may come from the graft donor. Source: PBMCs, mostly from graft donor cells, taken 360 days after TCRalphabeta/CD19-depleted stem cell transplant. The CDR3 DNA is TGCGCCAGCAGCGGCCGGACATTCAGCTCCTACAATGAGCAGTTCTTC. Its protein product is CASSGRTFSSYNEQFF.